This T cell receptor beta chain appears in the sequencing data of a study of cytomegalovirus exposure and HLA in healthy donors. The CDR3 has 16 residues. Germline V gene lookup returns CDR1 SGHNT and CDR2 YYREEE (reference sequence). The ends lost 3 bases at V and 1 base at J; junction bases unmatched: 6. The study ran its PCR with 60 Vbeta and 13 Jbeta primers. Sequencing used immunoSEQ multiplex PCR; TCRdb keeps in-frame clones, though not all of them. The sample consists of approximately 170,000 clones, just over 75% of them appearing once. The sequence derives from a woman in her thirties or forties in good health and CMV-seronegative. The source material was PBMCs. The rearrangement links TRBV5-4 to TRBJ2-2; TRBD2 matches at 7 bases. Here the CDR3 DNA reads TGTGCCAGCAGCTGGGAGGGCGCTTTGAACACCGGGGAGCTGTTTTTT. It is translated as CASSWEGALNTGELFF.